This is a list of T cell receptor beta chains from one sample in a study of T cell responses to AZD1222 COVID-19 vaccine. This table comes from immunoSEQ multiplex PCR, and its TCRdb copy is limited to in-frame clones, with some not included. The sample holds approximately 100,000 clones, roughly nine tenths seen once. The sample consisted of peripheral blood, taken on day 0 of AZD1222 vaccination. The receptors derive from an adult in good health. CDR3s include the opening cysteine and the closing phenylalanine or tryptophan. A D gene is named only where the DNA matches it firmly. Clone size appears in some rows only: once, few, many, or a class for an expanded clone.

abundance	d_gene	v_gene	j_gene	CDR3aa	CDR3nt
.	.	TRBV7-9	TRBJ1-1	CASSSTAGSTEAFF	TGTGCCAGCAGCTCCACAGCGGGGAGCACTGAAGCTTTCTTT
.	.	TRBV20-1	TRBJ1-1	CSGKSYTEAFF	TGCAGTGGCAAGTCGTACACTGAAGCTTTCTTT
.	.	TRBV5-1	TRBJ2-1	CASSLEEAYNEQFF	TGCGCCAGCAGCTTGGAAGAGGCCTACAATGAGCAGTTCTTC
.	.	TRBV5-4	TRBJ1-1	CASSRDFNTEAFF	TGTGCCAGCAGCAGGGATTTCAACACTGAAGCTTTCTTT
.	TRBD1	TRBV9	TRBJ1-1	CASSPDVNRGTTEAFF	TGTGCCAGCAGCCCAGACGTCAACAGGGGGACCACTGAAGCTTTCTTT
few	.	TRBV6-2/TRBV6-3	TRBJ2-3	CASSYSTGADTQYF	TGTGCCAGCAGTTACTCGACCGGGGCAGATACGCAGTATTTT
.	.	TRBV7-2	TRBJ2-5	CASSFVETQYF	TGTGCCAGCAGCTTTGTGGAGACCCAGTACTTC
.	TRBD2	TRBV5-1	TRBJ2-5	CASSFSLTSPSETQYF	TGCGCCAGCAGCTTTTCCCTGACTAGCCCCTCAGAGACCCAGTACTTC
.	.	TRBV27	TRBJ1-3	CASSFHRSYSGNTIYF	TGTGCCAGCAGTTTTCACAGGAGTTACTCTGGAAACACCATATATTTT
.	.	TRBV7-8	TRBJ1-3	CASSLGASSGNTIYF	TGTGCCAGCAGCCTCGGGGCGTCCTCTGGAAACACCATATATTTT
once	.	TRBV5-1	TRBJ2-3	CASSLAAAPSTDTQYF	TGCGCCAGCAGCTTGGCGGCGGCGCCTAGCACAGATACGCAGTATTTT
once	.	TRBV10-1	TRBJ2-7	CATREPGSYEQYF	TGCGCCACCCGGGAGCCGGGCTCCTACGAGCAGTACTTC
few	TRBD1	TRBV9	TRBJ2-3	CASSAMTGGADTQYF	TGTGCCAGCAGCGCAATGACAGGGGGCGCAGATACGCAGTATTTT
.	TRBD2	TRBV11-2	TRBJ2-3	CASSFPRGGATDTQYF	TGTGCCAGCAGCTTCCCGCGCGGGGGGGCCACAGATACGCAGTATTTT
.	TRBD2	TRBV4-2	TRBJ2-7	CASSQAGGGNYEQYF	TGTGCCAGCAGCCAAGCCGGGGGGGGCAACTACGAGCAGTACTTC
.	.	TRBV19	TRBJ1-4	CASSIAEKLFF	TGTGCCAGTAGTATAGCCGAAAAACTGTTTTTT
.	.	TRBV18	TRBJ1-5	CASSRTGSGGNQPQHF	TGTGCCAGCTCCAGGACGGGGAGTGGCGGCAATCAGCCCCAGCATTTT
.	TRBD1	TRBV9	TRBJ2-2	CASSVGTGSHGELFF	TGTGCCAGCAGCGTAGGGACAGGGTCCCACGGGGAGCTGTTTTTT
.	TRBD1	TRBV5-4	TRBJ2-5	CASSPRDSQETQYF	TGTGCCAGCAGCCCAAGGGACAGCCAAGAGACCCAGTACTTC
.	TRBD1	TRBV5-1	TRBJ1-6	CASSLDGQGNSPLHF	TGCGCCAGCAGCTTGGACGGACAGGGGAATTCACCCCTCCACTTT
.	.	TRBV5-1	TRBJ2-5	CASSPTLSGLLGTQYF	TGCGCCAGCAGCCCGACACTTAGCGGCCTCTTAGGAACCCAGTACTTC
.	.	TRBV2	TRBJ1-1	CASTGGPGMNTEAFF	TGTGCCAGCACAGGAGGACCGGGGATGAACACTGAAGCTTTCTTT
.	.	TRBV14	TRBJ1-6	CASSQDLGQAGSPLHF	TGTGCCAGCAGCCAAGATTTGGGGCAGGCGGGTTCACCCCTCCACTTT
.	.	TRBV5-1	TRBJ1-2	CASSLVGGGYTF	TGCGCCAGCAGCTTGGTGGGAGGTGGCTACACCTTC
.	TRBD1	TRBV27	TRBJ2-7	CASKPGQGFYEQYF	TGTGCCAGCAAACCGGGACAGGGCTTCTACGAGCAGTACTTC
once	TRBD1	TRBV19	TRBJ1-2	CASSIQGRGQHDGYTF	TGTGCCAGTAGTATCCAAGGCAGGGGGCAGCATGATGGCTACACCTTC
.	TRBD1	TRBV19	TRBJ2-7	CASSSSGGYYEQYF	TGTGCCAGTAGTTCTTCAGGGGGCTACTACGAGCAGTACTTC
.	.	TRBV7-9	TRBJ2-5	CASSLAARVETQYF	TGTGCCAGCAGCTTAGCCGCGAGGGTGGAGACCCAGTACTTC
once	.	TRBV7-2	TRBJ1-1	CASSLGPVMNTEAFF	TGTGCCAGCAGCTTAGGTCCAGTCATGAACACTGAAGCTTTCTTT
.	.	TRBV3-1/TRBV3-2	TRBJ1-5	CASSPGRGQIPPQHF	TGTGCCAGCAGCCCGGGGAGGGGCCAGATCCCGCCCCAGCATTTT
.	.	TRBV15	TRBJ1-5	CATSRSLAPQPQHF	TGTGCCACCAGCAGATCACTCGCCCCTCAGCCCCAGCATTTT
.	.	TRBV15	TRBJ1-5	CATSRENQPQHF	TGTGCCACCAGCAGAGAAAATCAGCCCCAGCATTTT
once	.	TRBV27	TRBJ1-2	CASGLGSGYTF	TGTGCCAGCGGTCTGGGGTCTGGCTACACCTTC
.	TRBD1	TRBV5-4	TRBJ1-1	CASSLVPVQGADTEAFF	TGTGCCAGCAGCTTGGTCCCCGTGCAGGGGGCAGACACTGAAGCTTTCTTT
once	.	TRBV27	TRBJ1-5	CASSSSDGIRNQPQHF	TGTGCCAGCAGTTCCTCGGACGGGATCCGCAATCAGCCCCAGCATTTT